This T cell receptor (beta chain) was identified during a study of monozygotic twins with inflammatory bowel disease. Germline V gene sequence: CDR1 SGHRS, CDR2 YFSETQ. The CDR3 runs 18 residues. Reprocessing the 5' RACE reads, TCRdb reports a single entry for every CDR3 protein and omits DNA. This sample's table reports some 300,000 distinct CDR3 sequences. The chain links TRBV5-1 to TRBJ2-1; TCRdb calls TRBD2, which cannot be checked without DNA. This clonotype was sampled from a human donor with ulcerative colitis or Crohn's disease, or a healthy co-twin of an affected twin (not recorded which). The sequencing input was blood. CDR3 region: CASSPIGAGSGSANEQFF.